This TCR beta chain originates from a study of OX40 agonist ivuxolimab in advanced cancers. Across the whole study: The dose of intravenous ivuxolimab that patients received every 2 weeks ranged from 0.01 to 10 mg/kg.

Samples of blood were obtained at baseline, on cycle 4 day 1, and on cycle 7 day 1. The data were produced by immunoSEQ multiplex PCR, yet TCRdb's version contains in-frame clones alone and is incomplete. The sample has tens of thousands of clones; 83% are singletons. V was cut by 0 bases and J by 7 bases, with 7 bases left in between. This CDR3 has 12 amino acids. CDR1 and CDR2 from the germline V gene are SGHDT and YYEEEE. Findings of the study overall: Expanded clones were, on average, more numerous among CD8+ T cells than CD4+.

Worth noting for this clone: As yet, its antigen is unknown.

The sequence derives from an adult with an advanced solid tumor such as melanoma, head and neck, liver or kidney cancer. This sequence joins TRBV5-6 and TRBJ1-1; D is unclear. This sample comprised CD4+ or CD8+ T cells sorted from blood, obtained in a trial of the OX40 agonist ivuxolimab. CDR3: CASSLALSEAFF. The CDR3 bases are TGTGCCAGCAGCTTGGCCCTCAGTGAAGCTTTCTTT.